Given below is one TCR beta chain in context. Preparation of the TCRbeta library involved a method that used unique molecular identifiers. A single record per CDR3 protein comes from TCRdb applying MiXCR to the PCR reads. The sample carries about 190,000 distinct CDR3 sequences, less than 8% recorded once. Trimming cost V 4 bases and J 1 base, with 5 bases left between them. The CDR3 runs to 13 residues. Germline V gives CDR1 SGHVS, CDR2 FQNEAQ. The data originate from a study of T-cell reconstitution after alpha-beta-depleted transplantation in children. The V call is TRBV7-8, the J call TRBJ1-5; D gene uncertain. Sequencing was performed on PBMCs from the stem cell graft donor, taken from the stem cell graft. This receptor was identified in a human donor who donated a stem cell graft to a child with Wiskott-Aldrich syndrome. DNA of the CDR3: TGTGCCAGCAGCTCGGACAGCAATCAGCCCCAGCATTTT. Translation gives CASSSDSNQPQHF.